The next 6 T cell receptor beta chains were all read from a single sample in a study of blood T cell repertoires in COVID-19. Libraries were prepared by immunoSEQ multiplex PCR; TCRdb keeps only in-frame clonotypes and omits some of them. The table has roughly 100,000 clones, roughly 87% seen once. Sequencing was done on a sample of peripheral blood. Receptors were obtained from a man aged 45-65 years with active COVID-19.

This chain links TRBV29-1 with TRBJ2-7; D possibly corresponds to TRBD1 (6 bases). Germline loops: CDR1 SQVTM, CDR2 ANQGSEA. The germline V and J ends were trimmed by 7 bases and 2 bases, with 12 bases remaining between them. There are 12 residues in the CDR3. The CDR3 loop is CSALRGAYEQYF. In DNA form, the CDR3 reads TGCAGCGCTCTCAGGGGTGCCTACGAGCAGTACTTC.

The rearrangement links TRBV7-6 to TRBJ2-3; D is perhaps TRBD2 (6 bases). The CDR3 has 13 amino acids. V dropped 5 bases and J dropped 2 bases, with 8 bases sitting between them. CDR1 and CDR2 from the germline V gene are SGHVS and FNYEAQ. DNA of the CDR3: TGTGCCAGCAGCCGGGGGAACACAGATACGCAGTATTTT. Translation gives CASSRGNTDTQYF.

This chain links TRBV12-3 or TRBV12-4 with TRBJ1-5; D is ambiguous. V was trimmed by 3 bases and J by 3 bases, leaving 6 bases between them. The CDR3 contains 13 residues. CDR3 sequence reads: CASSFGYNQPQHF. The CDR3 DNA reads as TGTGCCAGCAGTTTCGGGTACAATCAGCCCCAGCATTTT.

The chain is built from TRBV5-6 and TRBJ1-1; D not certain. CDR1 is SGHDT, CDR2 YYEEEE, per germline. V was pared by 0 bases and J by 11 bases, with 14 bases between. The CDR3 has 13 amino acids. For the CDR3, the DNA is TGTGCCAGCAGCTTGGTAGTGGGGAGGGAGGCTTTCTTT. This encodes CASSLVVGREAFF.

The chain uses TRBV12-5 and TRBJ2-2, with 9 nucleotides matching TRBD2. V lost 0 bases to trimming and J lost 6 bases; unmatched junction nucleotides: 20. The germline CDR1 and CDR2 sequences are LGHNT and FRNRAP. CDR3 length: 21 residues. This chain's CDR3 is CASGLVRLYGSASGGSGELFF. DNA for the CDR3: TGTGCTAGTGGTTTGGTACGGTTGTACGGGTCAGCCAGCGGGGGGTCCGGGGAGCTGTTTTTT.

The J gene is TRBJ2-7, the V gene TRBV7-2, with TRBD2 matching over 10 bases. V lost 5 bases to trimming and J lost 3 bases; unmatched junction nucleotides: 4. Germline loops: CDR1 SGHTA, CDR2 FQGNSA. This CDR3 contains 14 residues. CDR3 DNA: TGTGCCAGCAGCCCGAGGACTAGCGGCTACGAGCAGTACTTC. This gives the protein CASSPRTSGYEQYF. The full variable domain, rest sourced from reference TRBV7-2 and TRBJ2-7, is GAGVSQSPSNKVTEKGKDVELRCDPISGHTALYWYRQSLGQGLEFLIYFQGNSAPDKSGLPSDRFSAERTGGSVSTLTIQRTQQEDSAVYLCASSPRTSGYEQYFGPGTRLTVT.